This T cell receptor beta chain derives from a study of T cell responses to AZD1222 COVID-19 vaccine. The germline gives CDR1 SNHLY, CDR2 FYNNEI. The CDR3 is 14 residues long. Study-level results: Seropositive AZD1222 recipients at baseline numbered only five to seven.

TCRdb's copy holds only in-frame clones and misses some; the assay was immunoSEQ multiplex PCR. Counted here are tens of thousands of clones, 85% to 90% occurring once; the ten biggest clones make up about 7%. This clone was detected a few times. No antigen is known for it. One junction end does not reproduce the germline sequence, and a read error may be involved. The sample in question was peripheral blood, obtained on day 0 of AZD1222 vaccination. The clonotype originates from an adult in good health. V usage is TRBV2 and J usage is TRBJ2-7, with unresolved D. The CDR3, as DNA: TGTGCCAGCAGTGAAGCGCTTTATCTACGGACCCTGCACTTC. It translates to CASSEALYLRTLHF.